This T cell receptor (beta chain) comes out of a study of human T cells and chemical hapten exposure. Overall study findings and caveats: Controls had significantly fewer large CDR3 similarity clusters than were formed by expanded TCRs.

This clonotype was detected once. Its antigen is not identified. Time point given: pre-sensitization, week 0. Stated treatment: therapeutic diphenylcyclopropenone sensitization with weekly scalp DPC. TCRdb fed the RACE reads into MiXCR, producing one record per CDR3 protein. The repertoire includes about 120,000 distinct CDR3 sequences, 13% of them detected once, and around 3% sits in the top ten. The germline V gene encodes CDR1 MDHEN and CDR2 SYDVKM. Trimming took off 5 bases at V and 2 bases at J, with 9 bases between the two ends. This CDR3 is 13 amino acids long. This clonotype was sampled from a woman in her late teens or twenties with alopecia areata. Some clones in this sample may be carry-over from other donors' samples. The sequenced sample was whole blood, obtained in connection with sensitization to the hapten diphenylcyclopropenone (DPC). This sequence joins TRBV28 and TRBJ1-2, with D hard to call. The DNA of the CDR3 is TGTGCCAGCAGTCAAACACCAAACTATGGCTACACCTTC. Translated: CASSQTPNYGYTF.